These 21 T cell receptor beta chains were all obtained from the same sample, sequenced in a study of molecular identifiers for immune sequencing clone quantification. TCRdb redid the calling of the PCR reads with MiXCR, one entry per CDR3 protein. The profile shows roughly 50,000 distinct CDR3 sequences, roughly a third of them singletons. Sequencing input: naive CD8+ T cells from blood, with Jurkat cell RNA spiked in. The sample's subset: FACS-sorted CD8+CD4-CCR7+CD45RA+ naive T cells. These receptors came from a human donor in good health. Some libraries in this study had Jurkat cell RNA spiked in.

Regarding this clonotype: Relative to the germline gene, one junction end is altered; a read error may explain this. The chain has TRBV14 and TRBJ2-5; possibly TRBD2 for D (5 bases). Germline loops: CDR1 SGHDN, CDR2 FVKESK. The CDR3 spans 14 residues. CDR3 DNA sequence: TGTGCCGGCAGCCAACGACTAACCCAAGAGACCCAGTACTTC. Amino acid sequence: CAGSQRLTQETQYF.

This clonotype has only a few counts. V usage is TRBV27 and J usage is TRBJ1-1; no clear D. This CDR3 spans 13 amino acids. Germline V CDR1 and CDR2: MNHEY, SMNVEV (reference sequence). Trimming stripped 3 bases from V and 0 bases from J, with 5 bases between. CDR3 DNA sequence: TGTGCCAGCAGTTTTGGACTGAACACTGAAGCTTTCTTT. Its protein product is CASSFGLNTEAFF.

About this clonotype itself: Here the CDR3 omits its conserved ending phenylalanine or tryptophan, so a read error is the likely source. The chain carries TRBV28 and TRBJ2-2; 7 bases agree with TRBD2. The V and J ends lost 2 bases and 4 bases, in that order; junction bases with no gene match: 1. CDR3 length: 14 residues. Germline V lookup: CDR1 MDHEN, CDR2 SYDVKM. CDR3 residues: CASSLRGGTGELFI. CDR3 DNA sequence: TGTGCCAGCAGTTTACGCGGGGGCACCGGGGAGCTGTTTATT.

Only a few counts were recorded for this clonotype. The V and J genes are TRBV5-5 and TRBJ2-1; no reliable D call. The CDR3 spans 14 residues. Germline CDR1 reads SGHKS; CDR2 reads YYEKEE (reference sequence). Deletions cut 0 bases from V and 9 bases from J, with 13 bases between. CDR3 sequence: CASSLAWGTSEQFF. The CDR3 nucleotides read TGTGCCAGCAGCTTGGCTTGGGGAACGAGTGAGCAGTTCTTC.

This clonotype was found once. The chain combines TRBV29-1 with TRBJ2-1, with TRBD2 matching 8 bases. Germline loops: CDR1 SQVTM, CDR2 ANQGSEA. The CDR3 loop spans 15 amino acids. Trimming took 7 bases from V and 8 from J; bases not matched to a gene: 16. This chain's CDR3 is CSAISSGSRGYEQFF. In DNA, the CDR3 is TGCAGCGCCATTAGCAGCGGGAGTAGGGGCTATGAGCAGTTCTTC.

The CDR3, as DNA: TGTGCCAGCAGTGAGTCGCGGGAACTTCTAGAGACCCAGTACTTC. Encoded protein: CASSESRELLETQYF. The chain uses TRBV2 and TRBJ2-5; D might be TRBD2 (6 bases). V lost 3 bases and J lost 4, with 15 bases in between. This CDR3 is 15 amino acids long. The germline V gene encodes CDR1 SNHLY and CDR2 FYNNEI.

As to this clonotype: It may be a read error: a sequence one base away is much more abundant. The CDR3 DNA sequence: TGCAGAGCTAGAGTCCGGGAGTCTGGAAACACCATATATTTT. It yields the protein CRARVRESGNTIYF. This chain connects TRBV20-1 to TRBJ1-3; D remains unclear. The length of the CDR3 is 14 residues. Per the germline V gene, CDR1 is DFQATT and CDR2 is SNEGSKA (reference sequence).

This rearrangement joins TRBV6-6 to TRBJ2-7, with 10 nucleotides matching TRBD1. There are 16 residues in the CDR3. The junction had 9 bases not matched to a gene; V was cut back by 6 bases and J by 1 base. The germline V gene has CDR1 MNHNY and CDR2 SVGAGI (reference sequence). For the CDR3, the DNA is TGTGCCAGCAGCTCCCGGGACAGGGGACTTTCCTACGAGCAGTACTTC. Translated: CASSSRDRGLSYEQYF.

The chain uses TRBV24-1 and TRBJ2-5, with 12 bases that match TRBD2. Germline values: CDR1 KGHDR, CDR2 SFDVKD. The junction had 7 bases not matched to a gene; V was cut back by 2 bases and J by 1 base. The CDR3 is 18 amino acids. The CDR3 nucleotides are TGTGCCACCAGTGATTCGTGGCTAGCGGGAGGGCCCCAAGAGACCCAGTACTTC. It is translated as CATSDSWLAGGPQETQYF.

The V call is TRBV20-1, the J call TRBJ2-7; 9 bases align to TRBD1. CDR1 is DFQATT, CDR2 SNEGSKA, per germline (reference sequence). The V and J ends lost 0 bases and 2 bases, in that order; junction bases with no gene match: 11. The CDR3 is 17 residues long. The CDR3 DNA reads as TGCAGTGCTAGAGATACTCAACCGGGACAGGGAGCCTACGAGCAGTACTTC. Its protein is CSARDTQPGQGAYEQYF.

This clonotype was detected many times. The chain carries TRBV5-6 and TRBJ1-1; D gene unclear. Germline V gives CDR1 SGHDT, CDR2 YYEEEE. V was cut by 1 base and J by 4 bases, with 11 bases left in between. This CDR3 is 14 amino acids long. The CDR3 region has the DNA TGTGCCAGCAGCTTGTGGGGAGGGTCCACTGAAGCTTTCTTT. Its protein product is CASSLWGGSTEAFF.

CDR3 DNA: TGTGCCAGCAGTTTAAGGGGGCTGGGTGGGCTAGAGACCCAGTACTTC. Translated: CASSLRGLGGLETQYF. The chain couples TRBV27 to TRBJ2-5; the match to TRBD1 covers 7 bases. V was pared by 2 bases and J by 4 bases, with 10 bases of the junction left unmatched. CDR3 size: 16 residues. Per the germline V gene, CDR1 is MNHEY and CDR2 is SMNVEV (reference sequence).

The gene calls are TRBV28 and TRBJ2-2; D unclear. The CDR3 spans 14 residues. Germline CDR1 MDHEN, CDR2 SYDVKM. Trimming took 5 bases from V and 6 from J, leaving 13 bases between them. The CDR3 is CASSPTNLAGELFF. CDR3 coding DNA: TGTGCCAGCAGTCCTACCAATCTGGCCGGGGAGCTGTTTTTT.

The chain employs TRBV11-2 and TRBJ2-3; the D gene is possibly TRBD2 (5 bases). CDR1 SGHAT and CDR2 FQNNGV come from the germline V gene. The CDR3 is 15 residues long. The germline V and J ends were trimmed by 3 bases and 1 base, with 11 bases remaining between them. As DNA, the CDR3 is TGTGCCAGCAGCTTTCTAGCAAGGGGCACAGATACGCAGTATTTT. This sequence encodes CASSFLARGTDTQYF. Drawing the rest from reference TRBV11-2 and TRBJ2-3, the complete variable domain is EAGVAQSPRYKIIEKRQSVAFWCNPISGHATLYWYQQILGQGPKLLIQFQNNGVVDDSQLPKDRFSAERLKGVDSTLKIQPAKLEDSAVYLCASSFLARGTDTQYFGPGTRLTVL.

Only one count was recorded for this clonotype. V is TRBV5-6 and J is TRBJ2-1, with 11 bases identical to TRBD2. Per germline, CDR1 SGHDT and CDR2 YYEEEE. This CDR3 has 15 amino acids. Trimming cost V 2 bases and J 6 bases; bases outside gene matches: 4. CDR3 sequence reads: CASSFGLAGGNEQFF. In nucleotides, the CDR3 is TGTGCCAGCAGCTTCGGCCTAGCGGGAGGCAATGAGCAGTTCTTC.

This clonotype was detected a few times. The chain links TRBV25-1 to TRBJ1-1; D unclear. The CDR3 sequence is 15 residues long. Germline V CDR1 and CDR2: MGHDK, SYGVNS. Trimming pared 5 bases from V and 0 bases from J, leaving 13 bases between. CDR3 nucleotide sequence: TGTGCCAGCAGTATGGTGGGTAGGGTGAACACTGAAGCTTTCTTT. This encodes CASSMVGRVNTEAFF.

The chain carries TRBV29-1 and TRBJ2-1; D gene uncertain. V lost 8 bases to trimming and J lost 8 bases, with 25 bases between them. Germline V CDR1 and CDR2: SQVTM, ANQGSEA. The CDR3 runs to 15 residues. As DNA, the CDR3 is TGCAGCCTCGCCCGCCTAGGTCCCGTCTGGGATGAGCAGTTCTTC. As protein: CSLARLGPVWDEQFF.

This chain links TRBV28 with TRBJ2-5; D is ambiguous. Between the trimmed V and J ends, which lost 8 bases and 5 bases, there was a span of 15 bases. This CDR3 spans 13 amino acids. Per the germline V gene, CDR1 is MDHEN and CDR2 is SYDVKM. CDR3 residues: CASGPDPPETQYF. CDR3 DNA sequence: TGTGCCAGCGGTCCGGACCCACCCGAGACCCAGTACTTC.

A few counts support this clonotype. The V and J genes are TRBV2 and TRBJ2-2; D remains ambiguous. The V end was cut by 11 bases, the J end by 3 bases, with 19 bases between. CDR1 and CDR2 from the germline V gene are SNHLY and FYNNEI. The CDR3 loop spans 15 amino acids. In nucleotides, the CDR3 is TGTGCCTCCCAACGGCTCGGGCAGGACACCGGGGAGCTGTTTTTT. Translating it yields CASQRLGQDTGELFF. The whole variable domain, remainder taken from reference TRBV2 and TRBJ2-2, is EPEVTQTPSHQVTQMGQEVILRCVPISNHLYFYWYRQILGQKVEFLVSFYNNEISEKSEIFDDQFSVERPDGSNFTLKIRSTKLEDSAMYFCASQRLGQDTGELFFGEGSRLTVL.

The chain carries TRBV7-9 and TRBJ2-2; 7 nucleotides line up with TRBD1. CDR3 size: 15 residues. CDR1 is SEHNR, CDR2 FQNEAQ, per germline (reference sequence). Trimming at V came to 5 bases and at J to 4 bases, leaving 7 bases not matched to a gene. The CDR3 is CASSPRQGTTGELFF. DNA of the CDR3: TGTGCCAGCAGCCCCCGACAGGGCACCACCGGGGAGCTGTTTTTT.

V and J are TRBV2 and TRBJ2-7; perhaps TRBD1 as D (6 bases). CDR1 is SNHLY and CDR2 is FYNNEI in the germline V gene. V was clipped by 4 bases and J by 2 bases, with 15 bases between them. The CDR3 loop spans 15 amino acids. In nucleotides, the CDR3 is TGTGCCAGCAGTGTACTTGAGCCAGGGGCCTACGAGCAGTACTTC. Protein product: CASSVLEPGAYEQYF.